This is a list of T cell receptor beta chains from one sample in a study of T-cell memory formation after mild COVID-19. Each CDR3 protein gets one entry after TCRdb re-called the 5' RACE reads with MiXCR. The table records 250,000 to 300,000 distinct CDR3 sequences, roughly 16% of them present only once. The sequencing sample was made of PBMCs or a T cell subset sorted from them (not recorded which). The receptor set was obtained from a man aged 18 to 30 who had mild COVID-19 (a few samples of this study predate the infection). Cell type and time point are not known. Each CDR3 is given with its conserved first and last residue. Each record gives: J gene, clone size, D gene, V gene, CDR3 DNA, CDR3 protein. The D gene is left open where the match is weak. Only part of the rows carry a size: once, few, many, or a class if the clone is expanded.

j_gene: TRBJ1-5; abundance: few; d_gene: -; v_gene: TRBV4-3; CDR3nt: TGCGCCAGCAGCCAAGATGCCCCCGCCACCCTGGGGGAACAGCCCCAGCATTTT; CDR3aa: CASSQDAPATLGEQPQHF
j_gene: TRBJ2-5; abundance: few; d_gene: TRBD1; v_gene: TRBV7-9; CDR3nt: TGTGCCAGCAGCTTAGGAGGCGGGGACAGGGAAGAGACCCAGTACTTC; CDR3aa: CASSLGGGDREETQYF
j_gene: TRBJ1-6; abundance: -; d_gene: -; v_gene: TRBV20-1; CDR3nt: TGCAGTGCTCCCAGAGATCAGGGTTTAGTGCGTAATTCACCCCTCCACTTT; CDR3aa: CSAPRDQGLVRNSPLHF
j_gene: TRBJ1-1; abundance: -; d_gene: -; v_gene: TRBV5-1; CDR3nt: TGCGCCAGCAGCTTGGTCAGCCCCACTGAAGCTTTCTTT; CDR3aa: CASSLVSPTEAFF
j_gene: TRBJ2-7; abundance: -; d_gene: TRBD1; v_gene: TRBV20-1; CDR3nt: TGCAGTGCTACACAGGGGGCCGTCCCCTACGAGCAGTACTTC; CDR3aa: CSATQGAVPYEQYF
j_gene: TRBJ1-5; abundance: -; d_gene: -; v_gene: TRBV2; CDR3nt: TGTGCCAGCAGTGAAGTGTTCAATCAGCCCCAGCATTTT; CDR3aa: CASSEVFNQPQHF
j_gene: TRBJ1-2; abundance: -; d_gene: TRBD1; v_gene: TRBV20-1; CDR3nt: TGCAGTGCCCCGGGACAGCTAACTATCGGCGGCTACACCTTC; CDR3aa: CSAPGQLTIGGYTF
j_gene: TRBJ1-5; abundance: few; d_gene: -; v_gene: TRBV27; CDR3nt: TGTGCCAGCAGCCCCCGCTGGGGCGGGGACGGCAATCAGCCCCAGCATTTT; CDR3aa: CASSPRWGGDGNQPQHF
j_gene: TRBJ2-1; abundance: many; d_gene: -; v_gene: TRBV5-1; CDR3nt: TGCGCCAGCAGCTATAACCAGGGAAATGAGCAGTTCTTC; CDR3aa: CASSYNQGNEQFF
j_gene: TRBJ2-7; abundance: few; d_gene: -; v_gene: TRBV29-1; CDR3nt: TGCAGCGTTGAAGGGGGCGAAACCTACGAGCAGTACTTC; CDR3aa: CSVEGGETYEQYF
j_gene: TRBJ1-1; abundance: -; d_gene: -; v_gene: TRBV7-3; CDR3nt: TGTGCCAGCAGGTTCAGGGAGTACACTGAAGCTTTCTTT; CDR3aa: CASRFREYTEAFF
j_gene: TRBJ2-1; abundance: -; d_gene: -; v_gene: TRBV6-5; CDR3nt: TGTGCCAGCAGTCGAAGACAGAATGAGCAGTTCTTC; CDR3aa: CASSRRQNEQFF
j_gene: TRBJ2-2; abundance: -; d_gene: TRBD2; v_gene: TRBV6-2/TRBV6-3; CDR3nt: TGTGCCAGCAGTTCTAGCGGGGGTACCCTGAGGACCGGGGAGCTGTTTTTT; CDR3aa: CASSSSGGTLRTGELFF
j_gene: TRBJ1-4; abundance: many; d_gene: TRBD1; v_gene: TRBV10-3; CDR3nt: TGTGCCATCAGTCCACAGGGGACCTCTAATGAAAAACTGTTTTTT; CDR3aa: CAISPQGTSNEKLFF
j_gene: TRBJ1-2; abundance: many; d_gene: TRBD1; v_gene: TRBV5-4; CDR3nt: TGTGCCAGCAGCTTACAGGGGGGCTATGGCTACACCTTC; CDR3aa: CASSLQGGYGYTF
j_gene: TRBJ1-5; abundance: -; d_gene: -; v_gene: TRBV7-9; CDR3nt: TGTGACAGCAGCTTAGCTCGGGGGGACGGCAATCAGCCCCAGCATTTT; CDR3aa: CDSSLARGDGNQPQHF
j_gene: TRBJ2-5; abundance: many; d_gene: -; v_gene: TRBV12-3/TRBV12-4; CDR3nt: TGTGCCAGCAGTTTCCAGCGGTACCAAGAGACCCAGTACTTC; CDR3aa: CASSFQRYQETQYF
j_gene: TRBJ1-6; abundance: -; d_gene: -; v_gene: TRBV25-1; CDR3nt: TGTGCCAGCCGGCGGGGGGATTCACCCCTCCACTTT; CDR3aa: CASRRGDSPLHF
j_gene: TRBJ1-2; abundance: few; d_gene: -; v_gene: TRBV5-4; CDR3nt: TGTGCCAGCAGCCAGGGGTACTATGGCTACACCTTC; CDR3aa: CASSQGYYGYTF
j_gene: TRBJ2-3; abundance: few; d_gene: TRBD2; v_gene: TRBV29-1; CDR3nt: TGCAGCGTTGAAGGGGGTAGCGGGGGAACAGATACGCAGTATTTT; CDR3aa: CSVEGGSGGTDTQYF
j_gene: TRBJ1-1; abundance: -; d_gene: TRBD1; v_gene: TRBV12-3/TRBV12-4; CDR3nt: TGTGCCAGCAGTTTCGGGGACAGGCGGTATACTGAAGCTTTCTTT; CDR3aa: CASSFGDRRYTEAFF
j_gene: TRBJ1-1; abundance: few; d_gene: TRBD1; v_gene: TRBV6-5; CDR3nt: TGTGCCAGCAGTTATCGGACAGGTGACACTGAAGCTTTCTTT; CDR3aa: CASSYRTGDTEAFF
j_gene: TRBJ2-3; abundance: -; d_gene: -; v_gene: TRBV7-3; CDR3nt: TGTGCCAGCAGCCCCAGGTGGGGGCCTGGTACGCAGTATTTT; CDR3aa: CASSPRWGPGTQYF
j_gene: TRBJ1-1; abundance: -; d_gene: -; v_gene: TRBV2; CDR3nt: TGTGCCAGCAGGGACCTCAAGGCGATGTGGACTGAAGCTTTCTTT; CDR3aa: CASRDLKAMWTEAFF
j_gene: TRBJ1-6; abundance: few; d_gene: TRBD1; v_gene: TRBV4-1; CDR3nt: TGCGCCAGCAGCTCACCGGGACAGGGTAATTCACCCCTCCACTTT; CDR3aa: CASSSPGQGNSPLHF
j_gene: TRBJ1-2; abundance: -; d_gene: -; v_gene: TRBV6-1; CDR3nt: TGTGCCAGCAGCGATTGGATCCAGGACGGCTACACCTTC; CDR3aa: CASSDWIQDGYTF
j_gene: TRBJ1-4; abundance: many; d_gene: TRBD1; v_gene: TRBV7-9; CDR3nt: TGTGCCAGCAGCCCGGGACAGGGCAATGAAAAACTGTTTTTT; CDR3aa: CASSPGQGNEKLFF
j_gene: TRBJ2-5; abundance: few; d_gene: TRBD1; v_gene: TRBV20-1; CDR3nt: TGCAGTGCTAGTGACAGGGAACTACAAGAGACCCAGTACTTC; CDR3aa: CSASDRELQETQYF
j_gene: TRBJ2-5; abundance: few; d_gene: -; v_gene: TRBV5-6; CDR3nt: TGTGCCAGCAGCCCGAGGAGATCGGCAGGACAAGAGACCCAGTACTTC; CDR3aa: CASSPRRSAGQETQYF
j_gene: TRBJ2-5; abundance: few; d_gene: TRBD2; v_gene: TRBV7-6; CDR3nt: TGTGCCAGCAGCTTAGCAGGAGGCGGGGGGGCCGAGGCCCAGTACTTC; CDR3aa: CASSLAGGGGAEAQYF
j_gene: TRBJ2-1; abundance: few; d_gene: TRBD2; v_gene: TRBV20-1; CDR3nt: TGCAGTGCCAATCAGCATGCTAGCGGGAATGAGCAGTTCTTC; CDR3aa: CSANQHASGNEQFF
j_gene: TRBJ1-6; abundance: few; d_gene: -; v_gene: TRBV7-2; CDR3nt: TGTGCCAGCAGTTTCGCCCGCCAGGAAGTTTCACCCCTCCACTTT; CDR3aa: CASSFARQEVSPLHF
j_gene: TRBJ2-6; abundance: -; d_gene: -; v_gene: TRBV13; CDR3nt: TGTGCCAGCAGTTCTACTGGGGCCAACGTCCTGACTTTC; CDR3aa: CASSSTGANVLTF
j_gene: TRBJ1-3; abundance: few; d_gene: -; v_gene: TRBV29-1; CDR3nt: TGCAGCGTTGCCGGGACGTTACCGGGAAACACCATATATTTT; CDR3aa: CSVAGTLPGNTIYF
j_gene: TRBJ2-2; abundance: medium-sized; d_gene: -; v_gene: TRBV5-1; CDR3nt: TGCGCCAGCAGCTCGAACGGGGCTAACGCGAACACCGGGGAGCTGTTTTTT; CDR3aa: CASSSNGANANTGELFF
j_gene: TRBJ1-5; abundance: -; d_gene: -; v_gene: TRBV20-1; CDR3nt: TGCAGTGCCTCGGGGGAAGGGAACAATCAGCCCCAGCATTTT; CDR3aa: CSASGEGNNQPQHF
j_gene: TRBJ1-1; abundance: -; d_gene: TRBD1; v_gene: TRBV4-1; CDR3nt: TGCGCCAGCAGCCAAGCCCAGGGGGACACTGAAGCTTTCTTT; CDR3aa: CASSQAQGDTEAFF
j_gene: TRBJ1-2; abundance: few; d_gene: TRBD1; v_gene: TRBV10-3; CDR3nt: TGTGCCAGTGGGAGGGGGCTCGACTATGGCTACACCTTC; CDR3aa: CASGRGLDYGYTF
j_gene: TRBJ2-7; abundance: few; d_gene: -; v_gene: TRBV2; CDR3nt: TGTGCCAGCAGATTACACTACGAGCAGTACTTC; CDR3aa: CASRLHYEQYF
j_gene: TRBJ1-1; abundance: -; d_gene: TRBD1; v_gene: TRBV9; CDR3nt: TGTGCCAGCAGCGTAGATGTCAGGGGGCACACTGAAGCTTTCTTT; CDR3aa: CASSVDVRGHTEAFF
j_gene: TRBJ2-7; abundance: -; d_gene: -; v_gene: TRBV27; CDR3nt: TGTGCCAGCAGGAGCATCCAGGGAGCCTACGAGCAGTACTTC; CDR3aa: CASRSIQGAYEQYF
j_gene: TRBJ2-3; abundance: -; d_gene: TRBD2; v_gene: TRBV29-1; CDR3nt: TGCAGCGTTGACAAGGGACCGGTAGCGGGGGCCCTAACGACAGATACGCAGTATTTT; CDR3aa: CSVDKGPVAGALTTDTQYF
j_gene: TRBJ2-2; abundance: -; d_gene: -; v_gene: TRBV5-1; CDR3nt: TGCGCCAGCAGCCCCACCCGGGGGCAGGTAGTAACCGGGGAGCTGTTTTTT; CDR3aa: CASSPTRGQVVTGELFF
j_gene: TRBJ1-1; abundance: -; d_gene: -; v_gene: TRBV12-3/TRBV12-4; CDR3nt: TGTGCCAGCAGTTTAGCTTTAGGGGTCACTGAAGCTTTCTTT; CDR3aa: CASSLALGVTEAFF
j_gene: TRBJ2-5; abundance: -; d_gene: -; v_gene: TRBV5-5; CDR3nt: TGTGCCAGCAGGCCCGACAGCTTAGAGACCCAGTACTTC; CDR3aa: CASRPDSLETQYF